This entry lists 5 T cell receptor beta chains sequenced from one sample in a study of patients and donors after allogeneic stem cell transplantation. One entry per CDR3 protein results from TCRdb running MiXCR on the RT-PCR reads. The sample includes approximately 170,000 distinct CDR3 sequences, 24% of them seen just once. Specimen: blood, either unsorted or a sorted T cell fraction (not recorded which). Source of these receptors: a human donor who was either an allogeneic HSCT recipient or a stem cell or donor lymphocyte infusion donor (not recorded which). It is not recorded whose cells these are; they may come from a transplant donor.

This clonotype has more than one count but fewer than ten. The V gene is TRBV20-1, the J gene TRBJ1-2, with no clear D. Germline assignment: CDR1 DFQATT and CDR2 SNEGSKA (reference sequence). The CDR3 covers 13 residues. V lost 8 bases and J 0 bases, leaving 13 bases between the germline ends. The CDR3 here is CSPQGPANYGYTF. As DNA, the CDR3 is TGCAGTCCTCAAGGCCCGGCTAACTATGGCTACACCTTC.

J is TRBJ1-4 and V is TRBV20-1; D is unclear. Germline V gives CDR1 DFQATT, CDR2 SNEGSKA (reference sequence). V was pared by 2 bases and J by 0 bases, with 4 bases between. The CDR3 runs to 13 residues. The CDR3 protein is CSARLATNEKLFF. CDR3 nucleotides: TGCAGTGCTAGACTTGCAACTAATGAAAAACTGTTTTTT.

This clonotype was seen only a few times. The CDR3 protein is CASSLGDGYGYTF. CDR3 DNA: TGTGCCAGCAGTTTAGGAGATGGCTATGGCTACACCTTC. The chain links TRBV27 to TRBJ1-2; D remains unclear. The CDR3 has 13 residues. Looked up from germline, CDR1 is MNHEY and CDR2 is SMNVEV (reference sequence). Trimming took 2 bases from V and 4 from J, leaving 8 bases between them.

The chain recombines TRBV7-8 with TRBJ1-3, with TRBD1 matching over 8 bases. This CDR3 is built from 16 residues. The germline gives CDR1 SGHVS, CDR2 FQNEAQ. After removal of 5 bases from V and 0 bases from J, the junction contained 6 bases not matched to a gene. For the CDR3, the DNA is TGTGCCAGCAGCCCCCGGACAGGGAGCTCTGGAAACACCATATATTTT. Translation: CASSPRTGSSGNTIYF.

This clonotype was seen only a few times. V usage is TRBV6-2 or TRBV6-3 and J usage is TRBJ2-3; no firm D call. The CDR3 is 17 residues long. The germline V gene has CDR1 MNHEY and CDR2 SVGEGT. With 0 bases removed from V and 6 bases from J, the gap between germline ends came to 19 bases. CDR3 coding DNA: TGTGCCAGCAGTTACTCGAGAGATCGACGGTTCCCGGATACGCAGTATTTT. Translated: CASSYSRDRRFPDTQYF.